Below are 2 T cell receptor beta chains sequenced from a single sample in a study of T-cell reconstitution after alpha-beta-depleted transplantation in children. A library of TCRbeta sequences, prepared with unique molecular identifiers, was generated. TCRdb reprocessed the PCR reads with MiXCR, giving one entry per CDR3 protein. The sample consists of 550,000 to 800,000 distinct CDR3 sequences, about an eighth of them appearing once. The specimen was PBMCs, collected before TCRalphabeta/CD19-depleted stem cell transplant. The receptors originated from a girl aged 2-10 years with congenital amegakaryocytic thrombocytopenia, due to receive a stem cell transplant.

This clonotype was recorded at least ten times. This chain uses TRBV12-3 or TRBV12-4 with TRBJ2-5, with D tentatively TRBD1 or TRBD2 (5 bases each). V was pared by 5 bases and J by 4 bases, with 14 bases between. The CDR3 sequence is 14 residues long. In nucleotides, the CDR3 is TGTGCCAGCAGTCCCCCAGGGAGCGGAGAGACCCAGTACTTC. Translation: CASSPPGSGETQYF.

This clonotype was detected ten times or more. The gene calls are TRBV12-3 or TRBV12-4 and TRBJ1-2, with D possibly being TRBD1 (6 bases). V lost 6 bases and J lost 6, with 20 bases in between. CDR3 length: 15 amino acids. The chain's CDR3 is CASSLGTTFGDGYTF. The CDR3 DNA is TGTGCCAGCAGCCTCGGGACAACCTTTGGGGATGGCTACACCTTC.